A selection of T cell receptor beta chains follows, all from one sample in a study of beta chain features in type 1 diabetes. Clones were sequenced by immunoSEQ multiplex PCR, and TCRdb holds only the in-frame ones, with some missing. The sample shows fewer than 250,000 clones, over 9.5% of them seen only once. The sample was naive CD4+ T cells from blood. The receptors derive from a young woman in good health. Each CDR3 is given with its conserved first and last residue. A D gene is named only where the DNA matches it firmly. A row's size may be missing; if present it is once, few, many or a size class.

v_gene: TRBV7-2; len: 16; abundance: -; j_gene: TRBJ1-5; d_gene: -; CDR3nt: TGTGCCAGCAGTTTACAGGGAATATTAAGCAATCAGCCCCAGCATTTT; CDR3aa: CASSLQGILSNQPQHF
v_gene: TRBV7-2; len: 15; abundance: many; j_gene: TRBJ2-3; d_gene: -; CDR3nt: TGTGCCAGCAGCTCGAGGACTACAAGCACAGATACGCAGTATTTT; CDR3aa: CASSSRTTSTDTQYF
v_gene: TRBV27; len: 12; abundance: few; j_gene: TRBJ2-2; d_gene: -; CDR3nt: TGTGCCAGCAGTTTCAGCACCGGGGAGCTGTTTTTT; CDR3aa: CASSFSTGELFF
v_gene: TRBV2; len: 13; abundance: -; j_gene: TRBJ1-5; d_gene: TRBD1; CDR3nt: TGTGCCAGCAGTGGCAGACAGGGTCAGCCCCAGCATTTT; CDR3aa: CASSGRQGQPQHF
v_gene: TRBV9; len: 14; abundance: few; j_gene: TRBJ2-7; d_gene: TRBD1; CDR3nt: TGTGCCAGCAGCATGGGACAGGGTAACTACGAGCAGTACTTC; CDR3aa: CASSMGQGNYEQYF
v_gene: TRBV29-1; len: 13; abundance: -; j_gene: TRBJ2-7; d_gene: -; CDR3nt: TGCAGCGTTGTCCTTATTTCCAGTTACGAGCAGTACTTC; CDR3aa: CSVVLISSYEQYF
v_gene: TRBV6-5; len: 12; abundance: -; j_gene: TRBJ1-4; d_gene: TRBD1; CDR3nt: TGTGCCAGCAGACGACAGGGGCAGGAACTGTTTTTT; CDR3aa: CASRRQGQELFF
v_gene: TRBV18; len: 13; abundance: -; j_gene: TRBJ1-2; d_gene: TRBD1; CDR3nt: TGTGCCAGCTCACCCGGACAGGGGGATGGCTACACCTTC; CDR3aa: CASSPGQGDGYTF
v_gene: TRBV19; len: 15; abundance: few; j_gene: TRBJ1-6; d_gene: TRBD1; CDR3nt: TGTGCCAGTAGTATTCCGGGACAGGGGGATTCACCCCTCCACTTT; CDR3aa: CASSIPGQGDSPLHF
v_gene: TRBV5-1; len: 12; abundance: -; j_gene: TRBJ2-7; d_gene: -; CDR3nt: TGCGCCAGCCGGGACACCTCCTACGAGCAGTACTTC; CDR3aa: CASRDTSYEQYF
v_gene: TRBV7-7; len: 14; abundance: once; j_gene: TRBJ2-2; d_gene: -; CDR3nt: TGTGCCAGCAGCTCCCGGGGGTCTGGCGGGGAGCTGTTTTTT; CDR3aa: CASSSRGSGGELFF
v_gene: TRBV6-5; len: 15; abundance: few; j_gene: TRBJ2-5; d_gene: TRBD2; CDR3nt: TGTGCCACGGGACTAGCGGGAGTCGGGGGGGAGACCCAGTACTTC; CDR3aa: CATGLAGVGGETQYF
v_gene: TRBV5-1; len: 15; abundance: -; j_gene: TRBJ2-1; d_gene: TRBD2; CDR3nt: TGCGCCAGCAGCAACACGACTAGCGGATACAATGAGCAGTTCTTC; CDR3aa: CASSNTTSGYNEQFF
v_gene: TRBV7-2; len: 13; abundance: few; j_gene: TRBJ1-2; d_gene: TRBD1; CDR3nt: TGTGCCAGCAGCTCGACAGGGGGCTATGGCTACACCTTC; CDR3aa: CASSSTGGYGYTF
v_gene: TRBV7-8; len: 17; abundance: -; j_gene: TRBJ2-7; d_gene: TRBD2; CDR3nt: TGTGCCAGCAGCCGGACTAGCGGGGGGGTGAGCTCCTACGAGCAGTACTTC; CDR3aa: CASSRTSGGVSSYEQYF
v_gene: TRBV27; len: 18; abundance: -; j_gene: TRBJ2-1; d_gene: TRBD2; CDR3nt: TGTGCCAGCAGTTTTCGGGCGCGAGCGGGGGGCCGCTTCGATGAGCAGTTCTTC; CDR3aa: CASSFRARAGGRFDEQFF
v_gene: TRBV7-9; len: 14; abundance: -; j_gene: TRBJ1-4; d_gene: TRBD1; CDR3nt: TGTGCCAGCAGCTGGGACAGGGCTAATGAAAAACTGTTTTTT; CDR3aa: CASSWDRANEKLFF
v_gene: TRBV6-1; len: 13; abundance: few; j_gene: TRBJ2-1; d_gene: -; CDR3nt: TGTGCCAGCAGTACCCGCACAGGGACTGAGCAGTTCTTC; CDR3aa: CASSTRTGTEQFF
v_gene: TRBV11-2; len: 15; abundance: few; j_gene: TRBJ2-7; d_gene: TRBD2; CDR3nt: TGTGCCAGCAGCTTAGTAGCGGGAGGGCCCTACGAGCAGTACTTC; CDR3aa: CASSLVAGGPYEQYF
v_gene: TRBV7-2; len: 14; abundance: few; j_gene: TRBJ2-1; d_gene: -; CDR3nt: TGTGCCAGCAGCCCACAGACTAACTACAATGAGCAGTTCTTC; CDR3aa: CASSPQTNYNEQFF
v_gene: TRBV5-1; len: 15; abundance: -; j_gene: TRBJ2-2; d_gene: -; CDR3nt: TGCGCCAGCAGCACCCTAGGACTGAACACCGGGGAGCTGTTTTTT; CDR3aa: CASSTLGLNTGELFF
v_gene: TRBV7-9; len: 16; abundance: -; j_gene: TRBJ2-2; d_gene: TRBD2; CDR3nt: TGTGCCAGCAGCCCGAGTGGAGGGACTAGCACCGGGGAGCTGTTTTTT; CDR3aa: CASSPSGGTSTGELFF
v_gene: TRBV23-1; len: 16; abundance: few; j_gene: TRBJ2-3; d_gene: -; CDR3nt: TGCGCCAGCAGCCTTCCATCCGGGGTCAAGGGATTCAAGCAGTATTTT; CDR3aa: CASSLPSGVKGFKQYF
v_gene: TRBV5-1; len: 15; abundance: -; j_gene: TRBJ1-1; d_gene: TRBD1; CDR3nt: TGCGCCAGCAGCTCGGTATCAGGGGGGCGGACTGAAGCTTTCTTT; CDR3aa: CASSSVSGGRTEAFF
v_gene: TRBV14; len: 16; abundance: few; j_gene: TRBJ2-3; d_gene: TRBD2; CDR3nt: TGTGCCAGCAGCCCATCCGGGGGGGCGTCGGCAGATACGCAGTATTTT; CDR3aa: CASSPSGGASADTQYF